One and the same sample provided the 8 T cell receptor beta chains below, sequenced in a study of T cell responses to AZD1222 COVID-19 vaccine. TCRdb's copy holds only in-frame clones and misses some; the assay was immunoSEQ multiplex PCR. Of tens of thousands of clones in the sample, over 60% were seen once. This material consisted of peripheral blood, taken on day 0 of AZD1222 vaccination. Receptors originate from an adult in good health.

The chain links TRBV5-4 to TRBJ1-3, with 8 nucleotides matching TRBD1. V lost 4 bases, J lost 4 bases, and 7 bases stayed unmatched. CDR3 length equals 15 residues. The germline V gene encodes CDR1 SGHNT and CDR2 YYREEE (reference sequence). CDR3 sequence (DNA): TGTGCCAGCAGCCATGACAGGGGTCCGGGAAACACCATATATTTT. Protein: CASSHDRGPGNTIYF.

This rearrangement joins TRBV9 to TRBJ1-6, with 8 bases lining up with TRBD1. Trimming removed 0 bases from V and 11 bases from J; junction bases left unmatched: 10. From germline, CDR1 is SGDLS and CDR2 YYNGEE. The CDR3 contains 16 residues. CDR3 in DNA: TGTGCCAGCAGCGTAGCCGCGGACAGGGTAGGAACACCCCTCCACTTT. Its translation: CASSVAADRVGTPLHF.

The rearrangement joins TRBV27 to TRBJ1-1; the D gene is possibly TRBD1 (6 bases). CDR3 length equals 16 residues. V lost 3 bases and J lost 2, with 16 bases in between. Germline assignment: CDR1 MNHEY and CDR2 SMNVEV (reference sequence). As DNA, the CDR3 is TGTGCCAGCAGTTTGTTCGGGGGCGTGGGAAACACTGAAGCTTTCTTT. It specifies CASSLFGGVGNTEAFF.

The genes are TRBV4-1 and TRBJ2-7; 7 bases are shared with TRBD1. Germline V gene sequence: CDR1 MGHRA, CDR2 YSYEKL. This CDR3 spans 15 amino acids. J gave up 3 bases and V 3 bases, and 8 bases lay outside the gene matches. The CDR3 bases are TGCGCCAGCAGCCAGGACAGGAAGGGGCGCTACGAGCAGTACTTC. Amino acids: CASSQDRKGRYEQYF.

The chain carries TRBV6-5 and TRBJ1-2, with D perhaps TRBD1 (5 bases). The V gene's germline CDR1 is MNHEY and CDR2 SVGAGI. This CDR3 is 13 amino acids long. V was shortened by 5 bases and J by 4 bases, with 11 bases between the two germline ends. CDR3 amino acids: CASSPVQGYGYTF. CDR3 in DNA: TGTGCCAGCAGTCCAGTGCAGGGCTATGGCTACACCTTC.

Points on this clone: Other DNA sequences in this specimen translate into the identical CDR3. The chain carries TRBV5-1 and TRBJ1-5; D unresolved. V was shortened by 0 bases and J by 6 bases, with 4 bases between the two germline ends. This CDR3 spans 12 amino acids. Germline values: CDR1 SGHRS, CDR2 YFSETQ. This CDR3 reads CASSLDGQPQHF. DNA of the CDR3: TGCGCCAGCAGCTTGGATGGTCAGCCCCAGCATTTT.

The chain has TRBV11-3 and TRBJ2-1; 7 nucleotides match TRBD2. The germline CDR1 and CDR2 sequences are SGHNT and YENEEA. The CDR3 has 16 residues. Unmatched junction bases numbered 3, after V lost 1 base and J lost 0 bases. The CDR3 is CASSLGASGSYNEQFF. The CDR3 nucleotides are TGTGCCAGCAGCTTAGGCGCTAGCGGCTCCTACAATGAGCAGTTCTTC.

This clone has just one count. This chain joins TRBV11-2 and TRBJ2-1; the match to TRBD2 covers 11 bases. V dropped 5 bases and J dropped 8; count of bases not matched to a gene: 8. The CDR3 covers 15 residues. Looked up from germline, CDR1 is SGHAT and CDR2 is FQNNGV. The CDR3 sequence: CASSTSGGMLHEQFF. DNA for the CDR3: TGTGCCAGCAGCACTAGCGGGGGTATGCTCCATGAGCAGTTCTTC.